The following is a T cell receptor beta chain sequence with its context. Its antigen remains unidentified. The V gene's germline CDR1 is DFQATT and CDR2 SNEGSKA (reference sequence). V trimming: 0 bases; J trimming: 5 bases; junction bases outside the gene matches: 21. This CDR3 comprises 19 residues. Sample donors were healthy Caucasian individuals that came from Russia, aged roughly 6 to 100. A J-beta primer mix and a sample-barcoded 5' primer were used in a second PCR of about 7 to 12 cycles. Every cDNA molecule bore a tag from a template-switch adaptor containing 12 random nucleotides. TCRdb recomputed calls from the 5' RACE reads with MiXCR, one row per CDR3 protein. The data show about 1 million distinct CDR3 sequences, around 43% seen once. The entry originates in a study of blood T cells in healthy people across ages. Study outcomes and limitations: Investigators viewed diversity estimates from one million T cells as underestimates, the study reported. Naive T cell percentage and TCR beta diversity correlated strongly.

The specimen was blood. V and J are TRBV20-1 and TRBJ1-2, with 7 bases that match TRBD1. The receptor comes from a woman aged 60-70 years in good health. The DNA of the CDR3 is TGCAGTGCTAGAGAGACGACAGGAAGGGGGCCGGAAACCCTTTATGGCTACACCTTC. As protein: CSARETTGRGPETLYGYTF.